Listed below are T cell receptor beta chains from one sample, sequenced in a study of neurological immune-mediated disorders. Using its own MiXCR run on the 5' RACE reads, TCRdb lists one record per CDR3 protein. This table holds tens of thousands of distinct CDR3 sequences, around a quarter found once. The sequenced material came from CD4+ T cells from blood. These TCRs come from a man aged 45 to 65 with HTLV-1-associated myelopathy (HAM/TSP). The CDR3 runs from the conserved cysteine through the conserved F or W. D genes are given only for firm matches.

J gene,V gene,D gene,CDR3 protein
TRBJ2-5,TRBV20-1,TRBD1,CSARDRDRTYQETQYF
TRBJ1-2,TRBV18,TRBD1,CASSPFEGGTTDYGYTF
TRBJ2-3,TRBV5-1,TRBD1,CASRMGQSTDTQYF
TRBJ1-1,TRBV20-1,NA,CSASNTVNTEAFF
TRBJ2-5,TRBV20-1,TRBD2,CSGTSGVQETQYF
TRBJ2-1,TRBV10-3,NA,CAISDPNSNNEQFF
TRBJ2-1,TRBV12-3/TRBV12-4,TRBD1,CASNSGQGAPEQFF
TRBJ1-5,TRBV3-1,TRBD1,CASSRGTAENQPQHF
TRBJ1-5,TRBV20-1,NA,CSARISGNQPQHF
TRBJ2-7,TRBV10-3,TRBD2,CAISGTSGDSYEQYF
TRBJ2-1,TRBV14,NA,CASSPGRGRSNEQFF
TRBJ1-5,TRBV6-5,TRBD1,CASSSRRQGVNQPQHF
TRBJ1-2,TRBV12-3/TRBV12-4,TRBD1,CASSLRGQGNYGYTF
TRBJ1-6,TRBV10-1,TRBD1,CASRSGTDSPLHF
TRBJ2-7,TRBV7-2,NA,CASSLGWVGEQYF
TRBJ2-5,TRBV2,TRBD1,CASRGFLGQVLQETQYF
TRBJ2-3,TRBV2,NA,CASSVARSTDTQYF
TRBJ1-1,TRBV20-1,NA,CSARGTENTEAFF
TRBJ1-1,TRBV5-1,TRBD1,CASGQGGLTEAFF
TRBJ2-7,TRBV5-6,NA,CASSLRRTVSYEQYF
TRBJ2-1,TRBV6-6,NA,CASTRGTTTEQFF
TRBJ2-2,TRBV14,NA,CASSQTNTGELFF
TRBJ2-1,TRBV4-2,NA,CASSQAESIRYNEQFF
TRBJ2-2,TRBV5-1,TRBD2,CASSFLGGGAYTGELFF
TRBJ2-3,TRBV27,NA,CASNRRGGTDTQYF
TRBJ1-5,TRBV20-1,NA,CSAQAGSQPQHF
TRBJ2-2,TRBV20-1,NA,CSARQGVGTGELFF
TRBJ1-6,TRBV6-6,NA,CASKGEGGISPLHF
TRBJ1-1,TRBV7-9,NA,CASSSTGNEAFF
TRBJ1-2,TRBV12-3/TRBV12-4,NA,CASSLASRRNYGYTF
TRBJ2-4,TRBV6-5,TRBD1,CASSGTGTNIQYF